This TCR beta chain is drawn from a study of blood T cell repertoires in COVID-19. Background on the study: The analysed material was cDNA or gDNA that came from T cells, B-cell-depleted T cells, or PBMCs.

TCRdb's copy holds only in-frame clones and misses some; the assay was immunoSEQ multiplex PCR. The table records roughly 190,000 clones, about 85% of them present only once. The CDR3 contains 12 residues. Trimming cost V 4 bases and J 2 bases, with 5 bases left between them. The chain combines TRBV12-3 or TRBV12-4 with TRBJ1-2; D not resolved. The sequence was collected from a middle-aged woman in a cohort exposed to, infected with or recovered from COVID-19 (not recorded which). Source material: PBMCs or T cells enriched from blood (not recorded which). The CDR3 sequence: CASSYSNYGYTF. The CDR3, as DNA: TGTGCCAGCAGTTACAGCAACTATGGCTACACCTTC.